A selection of T cell receptor beta chains follows, all from one sample in a study of T-cell memory formation after mild COVID-19. TCRdb re-analysed the 5' RACE reads in MiXCR, keeping a single row per CDR3 protein. The profile covers around 430,000 distinct CDR3 sequences, with 16% appearing a single time and roughly 21% taken by the ten largest. Source material: PBMCs or a T cell subset sorted from them (not recorded which). These receptors originate from a man younger than 35 who had mild COVID-19 (a few samples of this study predate the infection). Cell type and time point are not known. Both conserved end residues are part of each CDR3. D genes are given only for firm matches. Clone sizes are given selectively: once, few, many, or a class where the clone is expanded.

16	TRBV6-4	many	TRBD1	TRBJ2-2	CASSDGTGGNTGELFF	TGTGCCAGCAGTGACGGGACAGGGGGCAACACCGGGGAGCTGTTTTTT
12	TRBV29-1	few	TRBD1	TRBJ2-3	CSAPDRRDTQYF	TGCAGCGCTCCGGACAGGAGAGATACGCAGTATTTT
15	TRBV6-2/TRBV6-3	many	TRBD1	TRBJ2-2	CASGAQGAPSGELFF	TGTGCCAGCGGGGCCCAGGGGGCCCCATCCGGGGAGCTGTTTTTT
14	TRBV12-3/TRBV12-4	few	TRBD1	TRBJ1-2	CASSPRQGFYGYTF	TGTGCCAGCAGCCCAAGACAGGGCTTCTATGGCTACACCTTC
12	TRBV7-2	NA	NA	TRBJ2-5	CASSAGLETQYF	TGTGCCAGCAGCGCAGGGCTGGAGACCCAGTACTTC
14	TRBV5-1	few	NA	TRBJ2-5	CASSSLPAQETQYF	TGCGCCAGCAGCTCCCTCCCAGCCCAAGAGACCCAGTACTTC
14	TRBV5-1	NA	NA	TRBJ1-1	CASSGYQGFTEAFF	TGCGCCAGCAGCGGATACCAGGGATTCACTGAAGCTTTCTTT
13	TRBV5-1	few	NA	TRBJ1-1	CASSLGLTEFAFF	TGCGCCAGCAGCTTGGGTTTGACAGAATTTGCTTTCTTT
14	TRBV18	NA	NA	TRBJ2-7	CASSQGGSSYEQYF	TGTGCCAGCTCACAGGGGGGGAGCTCCTACGAGCAGTACTTC
16	TRBV7-2	NA	TRBD2	TRBJ2-3	CASSLGGGTPGDTQYF	TGTGCCAGCAGCTTAGGGGGAGGGACGCCTGGAGATACGCAGTATTTT
14	TRBV6-6	many	NA	TRBJ2-4	CASSYGLAKNIQYF	TGTGCCAGCAGTTACGGGCTAGCCAAAAACATTCAGTACTTC
13	TRBV28	few	TRBD1	TRBJ2-5	CASGQGVVLAQYF	TGTGCCAGCGGGCAGGGGGTAGTGTTGGCCCAGTACTTC
14	TRBV6-5	NA	NA	TRBJ1-2	CASSYDSGGYGYTF	TGTGCCAGCAGTTACGACAGCGGGGGGTATGGCTACACCTTC
13	TRBV27	few	NA	TRBJ2-5	CASSFRAHQTQYF	TGTGCCAGCAGTTTCAGGGCGCATCAGACCCAGTACTTC
16	TRBV13	NA	NA	TRBJ2-1	CASSSPLTRVENEQFF	TGTGCCAGCAGCTCCCCCCTGACTAGAGTTGAGAATGAGCAGTTCTTC
14	TRBV10-2	many	NA	TRBJ2-2	CASSGALLVGELFF	TGCGCCAGCAGTGGGGCCCTACTCGTCGGGGAGCTGTTTTTT
13	TRBV7-2	NA	TRBD1	TRBJ1-1	CASSQGQLSEAFF	TGTGCCAGCAGCCAGGGACAGTTGTCTGAAGCTTTCTTT
13	TRBV5-6	NA	NA	TRBJ1-1	CASSRRSGAEAFF	TGTGCCAGCAGCCGAAGGTCGGGGGCTGAAGCTTTCTTT
15	TRBV6-1	NA	NA	TRBJ1-5	CASSAQDYSNQPQHF	TGTGCCAGCAGTGCCCAGGACTATAGCAATCAGCCCCAGCATTTT
15	TRBV28	NA	NA	TRBJ2-3	CASSLGASRANTQYF	TGTGCCAGCAGTTTGGGAGCGTCCAGGGCGAATACGCAGTATTTT
13	TRBV19	few	NA	TRBJ2-1	CASGRRSYNEQFF	TGTGCCAGTGGCCGTCGCTCCTACAATGAGCAGTTCTTC
15	TRBV9	NA	TRBD2	TRBJ2-5	CASSVEAGGRETQYF	TGTGCCAGCAGCGTAGAGGCGGGGGGACGAGAGACCCAGTACTTC
12	TRBV14	NA	NA	TRBJ2-1	CASSLYHNEQFF	TGTGCCAGCAGCTTATACCACAATGAGCAGTTCTTC
16	TRBV25-1	NA	TRBD2	TRBJ2-1	CASSPLEGGGAYEQFF	TGTGCCAGCAGCCCGCTCGAGGGCGGGGGGGCCTATGAGCAGTTCTTC
12	TRBV5-6	many	NA	TRBJ2-5	CASSLVSDPQYF	TGTGCCAGCAGCTTGGTTTCCGATCCCCAGTACTTC
15	TRBV4-1	few	TRBD1	TRBJ2-7	CASSQAGTGGYEQYF	TGCGCCAGCAGCCAAGCCGGGACAGGGGGGTACGAGCAGTACTTC
19	TRBV29-1	few	TRBD2	TRBJ2-2	CSVLLTVPGGLASTGELFF	TGCAGCGTTTTGCTGACAGTACCCGGGGGACTAGCGTCCACCGGGGAGCTGTTTTTT
14	TRBV5-1	few	TRBD1	TRBJ2-5	CASSQGTGVETQYF	TGCGCCAGCAGCCAAGGGACAGGGGTAGAGACCCAGTACTTC
14	TRBV12-3/TRBV12-4	few	TRBD1	TRBJ1-1	CASSWTGTDTEAFF	TGTGCCAGCAGTTGGACAGGGACCGACACTGAAGCTTTCTTT